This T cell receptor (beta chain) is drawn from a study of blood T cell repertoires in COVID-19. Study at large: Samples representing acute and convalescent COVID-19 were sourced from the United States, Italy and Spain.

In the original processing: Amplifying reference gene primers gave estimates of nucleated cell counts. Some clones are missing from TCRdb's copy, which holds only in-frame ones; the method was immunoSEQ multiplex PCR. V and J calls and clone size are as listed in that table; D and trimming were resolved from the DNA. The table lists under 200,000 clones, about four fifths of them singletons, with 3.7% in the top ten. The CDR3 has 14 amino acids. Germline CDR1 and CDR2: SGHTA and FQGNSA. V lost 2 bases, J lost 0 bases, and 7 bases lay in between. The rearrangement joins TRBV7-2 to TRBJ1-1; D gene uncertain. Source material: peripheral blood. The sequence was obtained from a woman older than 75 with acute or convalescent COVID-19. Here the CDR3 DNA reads TGTGCCAGCAGCTTAAACAGACTGAACACTGAAGCTTTCTTT. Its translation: CASSLNRLNTEAFF.